A single sample is the source of the 14 T cell receptor beta chains below, sequenced in a study of blood T cell repertoires in COVID-19. Generated by immunoSEQ multiplex PCR, the TCRdb table keeps only in-frame clones and is missing some. The sample lists around 32,000 clones; 85% to 95% were seen once. The material sequenced was peripheral blood. Source of these receptors: a male donor with active COVID-19.

The sample holds one count of this clone. The CDR3 spells CASSQRGQGLGREQYF. In DNA form, the CDR3 reads TGTGCCAGCAGCCAGCGCGGACAGGGCTTGGGGCGCGAGCAGTACTTC. V gene TRBV3-1 (or the pseudogene TRBV3-2) combines with J gene TRBJ2-7, with TRBD1 matching over 8 bases. Germline CDR1 LGHDT, CDR2 YNNKEL (reference sequence). The CDR3 covers 16 residues. J was trimmed by 6 bases and V by 3 bases; bases with no gene match: 13.

The DNA for the CDR3 is TGTGCCAGCAGTCGACAGGAGAACACTGAAGCTTTCTTT. Its protein product is CASSRQENTEAFF. The gene calls are TRBV2 and TRBJ1-1; D is possibly TRBD1 (6 bases). V was trimmed by 5 bases and J by 1 base, leaving 8 bases between them. Per the germline V gene, CDR1 is SNHLY and CDR2 is FYNNEI. The CDR3 runs to 13 residues. The variable domain in full, with the rest retrieved from reference TRBV2 and TRBJ1-1, is EPEVTQTPSHQVTQMGQEVILRCVPISNHLYFYWYRQILGQKVEFLVSFYNNEISEKSEIFDDQFSVERPDGSNFTLKIRSTKLEDSAMYFCASSRQENTEAFFGQGTRLTVV.

CDR3 bases: TGTGCCAGCAGTTTTGGGACAGCTACCGACCAAGAGACCCAGTACTTC. Protein sequence: CASSFGTATDQETQYF. The chain employs TRBV11-3 and TRBJ2-5; 7 nucleotides match TRBD1. This CDR3 has 16 amino acids. The V gene end was trimmed by 6 bases and the J gene end by 0 bases; junction bases not matched to a gene: 10. From germline, CDR1 is SGHNT and CDR2 YENEEA.

This clone was seen once. The rearrangement joins TRBV6-5 to TRBJ2-7, with a tentative D call TRBD1 (6 bases). CDR1 is MNHEY, CDR2 SVGAGI, per germline. The CDR3 contains 15 residues. V was trimmed by 6 bases and J by 6 bases, leaving 21 bases between them. The CDR3 loop reads CASRAGTTNPGEQYF. Here the CDR3 DNA reads TGTGCCAGCAGGGCCGGGACAACTAATCCGGGCGAGCAGTACTTC.

This chain connects TRBV9 to TRBJ2-3; 10 nucleotides agree with TRBD2. From germline, CDR1 is SGDLS and CDR2 YYNGEE. With V trimmed by 4 bases and J by 5 bases, 7 bases remained unmatched. The CDR3 loop spans 15 amino acids. The CDR3 loop reads CASSLAGGLGDTQYF. DNA for the CDR3: TGTGCCAGCAGCTTAGCGGGGGGCCTTGGAGATACGCAGTATTTT.

V gene TRBV3-1 (or the pseudogene TRBV3-2) combines with J gene TRBJ2-3; TRBD2 is a possible D gene (5 bases). V lost 4 bases and J 4 bases, leaving 9 bases between the germline ends. CDR3 length: 13 residues. Germline CDR1 LGHDT, CDR2 YNNKEL (reference sequence). In DNA form, the CDR3 reads TGTGCCAGCAGCCTACGGGGTGCAGATACGCAGTATTTT. It specifies CASSLRGADTQYF.

J is TRBJ2-7 and V is TRBV6-5; D may be TRBD1 (7 bases). CDR1 and CDR2 from the germline V gene are MNHEY and SVGAGI. The V gene lost 2 bases and the J gene lost 5 bases, with 19 bases spanning the gap. The CDR3 loop spans 16 amino acids. CDR3 amino acids: CASSYPGGQPIHEQYF. In nucleotides, the CDR3 is TGTGCCAGCAGTTACCCCGGGGGACAGCCGATCCACGAGCAGTACTTC.

This chain uses TRBV6-2 or TRBV6-3 with TRBJ2-5; TRBD2 matches 9 bases. Germline loops: CDR1 MNHEY, CDR2 SVGEGT. V dropped 3 bases and J dropped 4; count of bases not matched to a gene: 9. The CDR3 has 16 residues. CDR3 residues: CASSYQSGGPGETQYF. CDR3 coding DNA: TGTGCCAGCAGTTATCAGAGCGGGGGGCCGGGAGAGACCCAGTACTTC.

V is TRBV5-4 and J is TRBJ2-1; 15 positions agree with TRBD2. The germline V gene encodes CDR1 SGHNT and CDR2 YYREEE (reference sequence). After removal of 3 bases from V and 8 bases from J, the junction contained 6 bases not matched to a gene. The CDR3 has 16 amino acids. CDR3 amino acids: CASSSGGLAGGHEQFF. The CDR3 coding sequence is TGTGCCAGCAGCTCGGGCGGACTAGCGGGGGGGCATGAGCAGTTCTTC.

The rearrangement links TRBV10-1 to TRBJ2-3; maybe TRBD1 (5 bases). The CDR3 sequence is 16 residues long. Germline V gives CDR1 WNHNN, CDR2 SYGVQD (reference sequence). V lost 5 bases and J lost 1, with 16 bases in between. The chain's CDR3 is CASSPDNYDRTDTQYF. The CDR3 bases are TGCGCCAGCAGTCCGGACAACTACGACCGCACAGATACGCAGTATTTT.

This chain joins TRBV9 and TRBJ1-4; D is unclear. The CDR3 contains 12 residues. V lost 2 bases and J 4 bases, leaving 3 bases between the germline ends. Germline V lookup: CDR1 SGDLS, CDR2 YYNGEE. CDR3 amino acids: CASSVSNEKLFF. The CDR3 nucleotides read TGTGCCAGCAGCGTCAGTAATGAAAAACTGTTTTTT. The complete variable domain, with remaining parts taken from reference TRBV9 and TRBJ1-4, reads DSGVTQTPKHLITATGQRVTLRCSPRSGDLSVYWYQQSLDQGLQFLIQYYNGEERAKGNILERFSAQQFPDLHSELNLSSLELGDSALYFCASSVSNEKLFFGSGTQLSVL.

This chain links TRBV7-6 with TRBJ2-1; no reliable D call. The CDR3 is 15 amino acids. Per germline, CDR1 SGHVS and CDR2 FNYEAQ. Trimming stripped 2 bases from V and 6 bases from J, with 14 bases between. Written as DNA, the CDR3 is TGTGCCAGCAGCTTATTGTCGATTAGTGTCAATGAGCAGTTCTTC. It yields the protein CASSLLSISVNEQFF.

CDR3 DNA sequence: TGCGCCAGCAGCAGGACAACGGCACGACAAGAGACCCAGTACTTC. This codes for CASSRTTARQETQYF. The V gene is TRBV5-1, the J gene TRBJ2-5, with D maybe TRBD1 (5 bases). The V gene's germline CDR1 is SGHRS and CDR2 YFSETQ. The CDR3 has 15 amino acids. With 4 bases removed from V and 2 bases from J, the gap between germline ends came to 15 bases.

As concerns this clone: One end of the junction does not line up with germline, which may come from a read error. The gene calls are TRBV5-4 and TRBJ2-1, with 8 bases matching TRBD2. Germline assignment: CDR1 SGHNT and CDR2 YYREEE (reference sequence). There are 15 residues in the CDR3. CDR3: CATSLPAGAYNEQFF. In nucleotides, the CDR3 is TGTGCCACCAGCTTACCAGCGGGGGCCTACAATGAGCAGTTCTTC.